This entry is about one T cell receptor beta chain. Its target is not known. Germline CDR1 is MDHEN and CDR2 is SYDVKM. V gave up 3 bases and J gave up 6 bases, with 15 bases separating them. The CDR3 consists of 14 residues. The data belong to a study of Ad26.COV2.S vaccination and SARS-CoV-2 variants. Study-wide results and limits: Individuals receiving vaccine had higher spike-specific TCR breadth than placebo recipients did. The breadth of spike-specific CD8+ and CD4+ T cell responses after vaccination was reportedly substantial.

Here immunoSEQ multiplex PCR was the method, and the copy in TCRdb shows in-frame clones only, minus some. The table shows 350,000 to 600,000 clones, with approximately 90% occurring only once. The treatment: 15 to 20 received Ad26.COV2.S at low or high dose, single or two shots; 5 received placebo; per-sample allocation not given. The study sampled participants on day 63 after the first vaccine or placebo injection. Donation came from an adult in Boston who was aged 18-55 years. Spike of the Wuhan-strain SARS-CoV-2 was expressed by an Ad26 vector, which formed the vaccine. This chain joins TRBV28 and TRBJ2-7; the D call may be TRBD1 or TRBD2 (5 bases each). The specimen comprised peripheral blood, sampled in a trial of Ad26.COV2.S vaccine versus placebo. The TCR was taken from a person between 18 and 60 years old who received the Ad26.COV2.S COVID-19 vaccine or a placebo. The CDR3, as DNA: TGTGCCAGCAGTTTGAGCGGCAGGGTGATCGAGCAGTACTTC. Residues: CASSLSGRVIEQYF.